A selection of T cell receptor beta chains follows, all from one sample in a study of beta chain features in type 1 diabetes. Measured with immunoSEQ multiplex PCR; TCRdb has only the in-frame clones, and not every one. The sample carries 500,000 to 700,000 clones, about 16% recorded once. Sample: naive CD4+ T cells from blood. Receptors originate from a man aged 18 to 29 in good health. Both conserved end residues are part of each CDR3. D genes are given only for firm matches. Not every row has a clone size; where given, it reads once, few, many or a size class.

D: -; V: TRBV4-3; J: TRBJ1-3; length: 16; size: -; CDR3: CASSPGGAGSGNTIYF; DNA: TGCGCCAGCAGCCCTGGGGGGGCCGGCTCTGGAAACACCATATATTTT
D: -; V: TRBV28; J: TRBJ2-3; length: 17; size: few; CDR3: CASSFRPGQVSPDTQYF; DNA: TGTGCCAGCAGTTTTCGGCCGGGGCAGGTGTCCCCAGATACGCAGTATTTT
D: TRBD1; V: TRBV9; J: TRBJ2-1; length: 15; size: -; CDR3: CASSVRDRTYNEQFF; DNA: TGTGCCAGCAGCGTGAGGGACAGAACCTACAATGAGCAGTTCTTC
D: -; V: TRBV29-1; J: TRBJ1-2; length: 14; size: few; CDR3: CSVGYRGALYGYTF; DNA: TGCAGCGTTGGGTACCGGGGGGCCCTCTATGGCTACACCTTC
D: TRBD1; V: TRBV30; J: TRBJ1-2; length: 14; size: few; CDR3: CAWRRDRHYYGYTF; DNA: TGTGCCTGGAGGCGGGACAGGCATTACTATGGCTACACCTTC
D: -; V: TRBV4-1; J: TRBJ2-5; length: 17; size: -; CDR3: CASSQDITDKGVETQYF; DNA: TGCGCCAGCAGCCAAGACATCACGGACAAGGGTGTGGAGACCCAGTACTTC
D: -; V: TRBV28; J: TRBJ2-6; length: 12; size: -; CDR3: CASRPRANVLTF; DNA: TGTGCCAGCAGGCCTCGGGCCAACGTCCTGACTTTC
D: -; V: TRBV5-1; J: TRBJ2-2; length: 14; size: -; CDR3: CASSSHAITGELFF; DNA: TGCGCCAGCAGCTCCCACGCAATCACCGGGGAGCTGTTTTTT
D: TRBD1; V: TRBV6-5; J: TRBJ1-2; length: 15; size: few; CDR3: CASSYTRQGSSGYTF; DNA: TGTGCCAGCAGTTATACCAGACAGGGGAGCTCTGGCTACACCTTC
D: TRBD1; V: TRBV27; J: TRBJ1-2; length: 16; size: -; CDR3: CASGAGPGQANYGYTF; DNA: TGTGCCAGCGGCGCTGGACCGGGACAGGCGAACTATGGCTACACCTTC
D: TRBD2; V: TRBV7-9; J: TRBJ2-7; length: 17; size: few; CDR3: CASSLGLAGGYSYEQYF; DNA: TGTGCCAGCAGCTTAGGCCTAGCGGGAGGGTACTCCTACGAGCAGTACTTC
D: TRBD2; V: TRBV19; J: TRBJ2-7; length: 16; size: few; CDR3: CASSNQLAGGPYEQYF; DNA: TGTGCCAGTAGTAACCAGCTAGCGGGAGGACCCTACGAGCAGTACTTC
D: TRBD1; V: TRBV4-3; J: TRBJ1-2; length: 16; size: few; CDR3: CASSQDPPGGAYGYTF; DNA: TGCGCCAGCAGCCAAGATCCGCCAGGGGGAGCCTATGGCTACACCTTC
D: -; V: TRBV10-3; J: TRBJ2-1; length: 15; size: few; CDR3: CAISAFRTGGNEQFF; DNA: TGTGCCATCAGTGCATTTAGGACTGGGGGGAATGAGCAGTTCTTC
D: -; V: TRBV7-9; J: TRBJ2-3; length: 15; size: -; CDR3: CASSLAEVGTATQYF; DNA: TGTGCCAGCAGCTTAGCGGAAGTCGGTACCGCTACGCAGTATTTT
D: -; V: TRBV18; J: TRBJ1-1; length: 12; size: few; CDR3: CASSPPNTEAFF; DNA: TGTGCCAGCTCACCCCCGAACACTGAAGCTTTCTTT
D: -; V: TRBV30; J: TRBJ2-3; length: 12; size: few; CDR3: CAWGGIPDTQYF; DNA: TGTGCCTGGGGGGGGATACCAGATACGCAGTATTTT
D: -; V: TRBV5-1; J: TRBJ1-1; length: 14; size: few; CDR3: CASSSGGPNTEAFF; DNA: TGCGCCAGCAGTTCTGGAGGCCCGAACACTGAAGCTTTCTTT
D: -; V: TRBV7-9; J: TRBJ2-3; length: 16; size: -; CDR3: CASSLAGPDSTDTQYF; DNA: TGTGCCAGCAGCTTAGCGGGCCCCGACAGCACAGATACGCAGTATTTT
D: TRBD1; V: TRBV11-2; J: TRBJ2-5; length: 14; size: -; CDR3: CASSSPTGGETQYF; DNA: TGTGCCAGCAGCTCCCCGACAGGGGGAGAGACCCAGTACTTC
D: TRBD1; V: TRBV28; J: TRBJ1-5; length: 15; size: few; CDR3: CASTPPTGYNQPQHF; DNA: TGTGCCAGCACCCCCCCGACAGGGTACAATCAGCCCCAGCATTTT
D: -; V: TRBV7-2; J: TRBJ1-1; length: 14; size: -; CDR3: CASSLSPLNTEAFF; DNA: TGTGCCAGCAGCTTAAGTCCTTTGAACACTGAAGCTTTCTTT
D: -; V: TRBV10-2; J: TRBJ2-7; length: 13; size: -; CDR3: CASRDTGRYEQYF; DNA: TGCGCCAGCAGGGATACAGGGCGGTACGAGCAGTACTTC
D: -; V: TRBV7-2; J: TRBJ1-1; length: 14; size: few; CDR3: CASSLATANTEAFF; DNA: TGTGCCAGCAGCTTAGCTACAGCGAACACTGAAGCTTTCTTT
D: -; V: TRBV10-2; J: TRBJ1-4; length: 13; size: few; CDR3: CASSPSDREKLFF; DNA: TGCGCCAGCAGCCCTTCCGACAGAGAAAAACTGTTTTTT
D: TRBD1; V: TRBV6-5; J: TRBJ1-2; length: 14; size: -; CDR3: CASSDTGGIYGYTF; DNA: TGTGCCAGCAGTGACACAGGGGGCATCTATGGCTACACCTTC
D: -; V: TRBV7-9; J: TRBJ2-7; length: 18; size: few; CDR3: CASSLGRGGGRGPYEQYF; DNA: TGTGCCAGCAGCTTAGGAAGGGGAGGGGGCAGAGGTCCCTACGAGCAGTACTTC
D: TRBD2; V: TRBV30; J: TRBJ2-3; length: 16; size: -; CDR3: CAWSVRSGGRTDTQYF; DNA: TGTGCCTGGAGTGTCCGAAGCGGGGGTAGGACAGATACGCAGTATTTT
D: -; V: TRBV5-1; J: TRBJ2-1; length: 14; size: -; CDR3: CASSFGTNYNEQFF; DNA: TGCGCCAGCAGCTTCGGGACAAACTACAATGAGCAGTTCTTC
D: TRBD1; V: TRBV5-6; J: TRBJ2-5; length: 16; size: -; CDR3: CASSLAGTVSRETQYF; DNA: TGTGCCAGCAGCTTGGCCGGGACAGTAAGTCGAGAGACCCAGTACTTC
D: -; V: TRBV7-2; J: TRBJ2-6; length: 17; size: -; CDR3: CASSFVNGTSGANVLTF; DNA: TGTGCCAGCAGCTTCGTTAACGGGACCTCTGGGGCCAACGTCCTGACTTTC
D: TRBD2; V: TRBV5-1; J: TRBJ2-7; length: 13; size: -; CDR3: CASSTPGGYEQYF; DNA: TGCGCCAGCAGCACACCGGGGGGTTACGAGCAGTACTTC
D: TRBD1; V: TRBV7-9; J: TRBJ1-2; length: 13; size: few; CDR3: CASSVGQVYGYTF; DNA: TGTGCCAGCAGCGTGGGACAGGTCTATGGCTACACCTTC
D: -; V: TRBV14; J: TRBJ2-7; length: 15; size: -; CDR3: CASAKKAGVTYEQYF; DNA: TGTGCCAGCGCCAAGAAGGCGGGTGTTACCTACGAGCAGTACTTC
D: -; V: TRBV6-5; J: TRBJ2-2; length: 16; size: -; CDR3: CASSYWRTRNTGELFF; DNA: TGTGCCAGCAGTTACTGGCGGACGCGTAACACCGGGGAGCTGTTTTTT
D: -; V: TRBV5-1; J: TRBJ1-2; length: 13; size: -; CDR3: CASSLDIFDSYTF; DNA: TGCGCCAGCAGCCTCGACATTTTCGATAGCTACACCTTC
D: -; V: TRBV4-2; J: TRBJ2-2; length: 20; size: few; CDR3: CASSQDRPQGGSVYTGELFF; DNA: TGTGCCAGCAGCCAAGATCGTCCGCAGGGCGGTAGCGTATACACCGGGGAGCTGTTTTTT
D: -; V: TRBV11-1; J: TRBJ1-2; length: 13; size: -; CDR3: CASSLGQLYGYTF; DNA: TGTGCCAGCAGCTTAGGACAACTCTATGGCTACACCTTC
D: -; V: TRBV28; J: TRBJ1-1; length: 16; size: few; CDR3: CASPSNRGGVDTEAFF; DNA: TGTGCCAGCCCATCCAATCGTGGGGGCGTGGACACTGAAGCTTTCTTT
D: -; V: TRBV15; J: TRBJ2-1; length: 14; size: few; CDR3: CATRRDGSYNEQFF; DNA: TGTGCCACCCGCCGGGACGGCTCCTACAATGAGCAGTTCTTC
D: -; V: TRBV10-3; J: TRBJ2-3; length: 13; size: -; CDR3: CAIRGSNTDTQYF; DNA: TGTGCCATCAGGGGATCCAACACAGATACGCAGTATTTT
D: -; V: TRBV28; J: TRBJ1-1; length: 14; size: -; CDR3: CASSLIQGLAEAFF; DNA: TGTGCCAGCAGTTTAATACAGGGACTCGCTGAAGCTTTCTTT
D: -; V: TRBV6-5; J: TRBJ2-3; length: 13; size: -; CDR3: CASSLPVVDTQYF; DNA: TGTGCCAGCAGCCTACCAGTAGTGGATACGCAGTATTTT
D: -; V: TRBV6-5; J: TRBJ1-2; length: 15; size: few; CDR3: CASSSPGRNNYGYTF; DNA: TGTGCCAGCAGTTCCCCGGGACGGAATAACTATGGCTACACCTTC
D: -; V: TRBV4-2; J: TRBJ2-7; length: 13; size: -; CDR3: CASSQAKFYEQYF; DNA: TGTGCCAGCAGCCAAGCAAAGTTCTACGAGCAGTACTTC
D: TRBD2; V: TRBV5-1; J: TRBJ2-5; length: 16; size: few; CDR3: CASSFGTSPLQETQYF; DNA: TGCGCCAGCAGCTTTGGGACTAGCCCCCTCCAAGAGACCCAGTACTTC
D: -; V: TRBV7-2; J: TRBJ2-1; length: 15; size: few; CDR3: CASSPDRNSYNEQFF; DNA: TGTGCCAGCAGCCCGGACAGAAACTCGTACAATGAGCAGTTCTTC
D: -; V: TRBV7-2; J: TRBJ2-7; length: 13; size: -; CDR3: CASSLLKVYEQYF; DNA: TGTGCCAGCAGCCTTCTGAAGGTCTACGAGCAGTACTTC
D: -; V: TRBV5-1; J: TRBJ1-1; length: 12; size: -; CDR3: CASSADFTEAFF; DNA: TGCGCCAGCAGCGCGGATTTCACTGAAGCTTTCTTT
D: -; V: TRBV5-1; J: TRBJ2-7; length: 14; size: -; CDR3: CASSLSQGPYEQYF; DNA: TGCGCCAGCAGCTTGAGTCAGGGGCCCTACGAGCAGTACTTC
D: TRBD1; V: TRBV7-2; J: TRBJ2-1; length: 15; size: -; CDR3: CASSLEGTGANEQFF; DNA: TGTGCCAGCAGCTTAGAGGGGACAGGGGCGAATGAGCAGTTCTTC
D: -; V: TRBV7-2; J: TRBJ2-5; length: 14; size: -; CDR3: CASSLNAIQETQYF; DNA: TGTGCCAGCAGCTTAAACGCCATTCAAGAGACCCAGTACTTC
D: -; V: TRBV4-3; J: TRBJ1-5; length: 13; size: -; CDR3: CASSQEAGYPQHF; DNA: TGCGCCAGCAGCCAAGAAGCGGGGTATCCCCAGCATTTT
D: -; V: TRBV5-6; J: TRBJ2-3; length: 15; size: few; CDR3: CASSLLVSYTDTQYF; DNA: TGTGCCAGCAGCTTGTTGGTCAGCTACACAGATACGCAGTATTTT